This entry is about one T cell receptor (beta chain). Its cognate antigen is unknown. Data came from immunoSEQ multiplex PCR; TCRdb stores just in-frame clones and leaves some out. The sample has roughly 60,000 clones, about 93% seen once; the top ten hold 2% to 2.5%. This sample was included in a study of cytomegalovirus exposure and HLA in healthy donors. Overall study context: The 90 to 150 validation repertoires matched the approximately 700 first-cohort repertoires in platform, a later analysis reported. Study-wide results and limits: Through in vitro validation, a few CMV-associated chains were shown to be specific for CMV antigens.

The CDR3 runs to 15 residues. CDR1 and CDR2 (germline): KGHSH, LQKENI. V shed 8 bases and J 5 bases; nucleotides not matched to a gene: 10. This clonotype was sampled from a man between 18 and 29 years old in good health and CMV-seronegative. Sequenced sample: PBMCs. The rearrangement uses TRBV18 and TRBJ2-5; 11 nucleotides match TRBD2. For the CDR3, the DNA is TGTGCCAGCCAAACCGGGACTAGCGGTGGGGAGACCCAGTACTTC. Translating it yields CASQTGTSGGETQYF.